This is a list of T cell receptor beta chains from one sample in a study of shared clonotypes between healthy human individuals. Generated by immunoSEQ multiplex PCR, the TCRdb table keeps only in-frame clones and is missing some. The data hold about 2.4 million clones, with 80% to 95% observed a single time. Sequenced sample: naive CD4+ T cells from PBMCs. These receptors originate from a man younger than 35 in good health. Some clones in this sample may be carry-over from other donors' samples. Each CDR3 is given with its conserved first and last residue. A D gene is named only where the DNA matches it firmly. Clone sizes are given selectively: once, few, many, or a class where the clone is expanded.

D gene	V gene	clone size	J gene	CDR3 protein	CDR3 DNA
-	TRBV4-3	-	TRBJ2-2	CASSLRNTGELFF	TGCGCCAGCAGCCTTAGGAACACCGGGGAGCTGTTTTTT
TRBD1	TRBV7-3	once	TRBJ2-6	CASSRQGWLAGANVLTF	TGTGCCAGCAGCAGACAGGGATGGCTGGCTGGGGCCAACGTCCTGACTTTC
TRBD1	TRBV18	few	TRBJ2-7	CASSPGQGDGQYF	TGTGCCAGCTCACCCGGACAGGGGGACGGGCAGTACTTC
-	TRBV15	-	TRBJ2-3	CATSIKINPDTDTQYF	TGTGCCACCAGCATAAAAATCAATCCGGACACAGATACGCAGTATTTT
-	TRBV5-1	-	TRBJ1-1	CASSGEVLGYTEAFF	TGCGCCAGCTCCGGGGAGGTCTTAGGCTACACTGAAGCTTTCTTT
TRBD1	TRBV7-8	once	TRBJ2-5	CASSLSGGQETQYF	TGTGCCAGCAGCTTATCAGGGGGCCAAGAGACCCAGTACTTC
TRBD1	TRBV5-4	-	TRBJ1-2	CASSQEPGQGNGYTF	TGTGCCAGCAGCCAAGAACCGGGACAGGGAAATGGCTACACCTTC
TRBD2	TRBV7-2	-	TRBJ2-7	CASSSQTSGRSYEQYF	TGTGCCAGCAGCTCGCAGACTAGCGGGAGGTCGTACGAGCAGTACTTC
-	TRBV13	-	TRBJ2-5	CASSLAGAETQYF	TGTGCCAGCAGCTTAGCCGGTGCGGAGACCCAGTACTTC
TRBD1	TRBV5-1	-	TRBJ1-1	CASSLGPDRGVMNTEAFF	TGCGCCAGCAGCTTGGGGCCTGACAGGGGGGTGATGAACACTGAAGCTTTCTTT
-	TRBV2	-	TRBJ2-7	CASSFDRSPSNEQYF	TGTGCCAGCAGCTTCGACAGGTCCCCCTCCAACGAGCAGTACTTC
-	TRBV19	-	TRBJ2-3	CASSPPSTDTQYF	TGTGCCAGTAGTCCTCCCAGCACAGATACGCAGTATTTT
-	TRBV9	-	TRBJ2-5	CASSVGGGPWETQYF	TGTGCCAGCAGCGTGGGGGGCGGCCCGTGGGAGACCCAGTACTTC
-	TRBV5-1	-	TRBJ2-5	CASRQEETQYF	TGCGCCAGCAGGCAAGAAGAGACCCAGTACTTC
-	TRBV5-5	-	TRBJ1-4	CASSLGRQPSSLFF	TGTGCCAGCAGCTTGGGTCGACAGCCCAGCTCACTGTTTTTT
TRBD2	TRBV10-2	-	TRBJ2-1	CASSGGSSYNEQFF	TGCGCCAGCTCCGGGGGGAGCTCCTACAATGAGCAGTTCTTC
-	TRBV21-1	-	TRBJ2-1	CASSLRGQVLSYNEQFF	TGTGCCAGCAGCCTACGTGGACAGGTTTTATCCTACAATGAGCAGTTCTTC
TRBD2	TRBV11-3	-	TRBJ2-3	CASSLGVTSGMADTQYF	TGTGCCAGCAGCTTAGGCGTCACTAGCGGGATGGCAGATACGCAGTATTTT
-	TRBV7-3	-	TRBJ2-1	CASSTGPSNEQFF	TGTGCCAGCAGTACCGGACCCTCAAATGAGCAGTTCTTC
-	TRBV6-1	-	TRBJ2-5	CASSRDRQETQYF	TGTGCCAGCAGTCGAGACAGACAAGAGACCCAGTACTTC
-	TRBV18	-	TRBJ2-4	CASSPGDHKNIQYF	TGTGCCAGCTCACCAGGGGACCACAAAAACATTCAGTACTTC
-	TRBV2	-	TRBJ1-1	CASSERVRATEAFF	TGTGCCAGCAGTGAAAGAGTGAGGGCAACTGAAGCTTTCTTT
TRBD2	TRBV18	-	TRBJ2-2	CASSPNPSTSGNTGELFF	TGTGCCAGCTCACCAAACCCTTCGACTAGCGGCAACACCGGGGAGCTGTTTTTT
-	TRBV2	-	TRBJ2-5	CASSESIKTQYF	TGTGCCAGCAGTGAAAGCATCAAGACCCAGTACTTC
-	TRBV5-1	once	TRBJ2-5	CASSQAGTPQETQYF	TGCGCCAGCAGCCAAGCCGGGACACCTCAAGAGACCCAGTACTTC
-	TRBV19	-	TRBJ2-1	CASSIEWQGYNEQFF	TGTGCCAGTAGTATAGAGTGGCAGGGCTACAATGAGCAGTTCTTC
-	TRBV19	-	TRBJ1-2	CASSLRGQNYGYTF	TGTGCCAGTAGTCTACGGGGGCAGAACTATGGCTACACCTTC
-	TRBV11-2	-	TRBJ2-2	CASSLAGRGTGELFF	TGTGCCAGCAGCTTGGCGGGGCGGGGCACCGGGGAGCTGTTTTTT
-	TRBV28	-	TRBJ1-4	CASSLSGEKLFF	TGTGCCAGCAGTTTGTCCGGAGAAAAACTGTTTTTT
TRBD2	TRBV5-4	once	TRBJ2-1	CASSLSGSSYNEQFF	TGTGCCAGCAGCTTGAGCGGGAGCTCCTACAATGAGCAGTTCTTC
-	TRBV6-6	-	TRBJ2-5	CASSYKNQETQYF	TGTGCCAGCAGTTACAAAAACCAAGAGACCCAGTACTTC
-	TRBV11-2	-	TRBJ2-7	CASSLAYGGTYPYEQYF	TGTGCCAGCAGCTTAGCATATGGCGGTACCTACCCCTACGAGCAGTACTTC
-	TRBV6-5	-	TRBJ1-2	CASSYSGVTNYGYTF	TGTGCCAGCAGTTACTCGGGGGTTACTAACTATGGCTACACCTTC
TRBD2	TRBV7-6	-	TRBJ2-1	CASSSGLTGGPYNEQFF	TGTGCCAGCAGCTCAGGCCTCACGGGAGGACCCTACAATGAGCAGTTCTTC
TRBD1	TRBV6-1	-	TRBJ1-2	CASSEAGQGSWGYTF	TGTGCCAGCAGTGAAGCGGGACAGGGGTCATGGGGCTACACCTTC
-	TRBV10-3	-	TRBJ2-5	CAITAGGDRQETQYF	TGTGCCATCACTGCAGGGGGGGACAGGCAAGAGACCCAGTACTTC
-	TRBV25-1	-	TRBJ2-7	CASSETGGPMNEQYF	TGTGCCAGCAGTGAAACCGGGGGCCCGATGAACGAGCAGTACTTC
-	TRBV6-5	-	TRBJ1-4	CASSYTGFDEKLFF	TGTGCCAGCAGTTATACGGGCTTTGACGAAAAACTGTTTTTT
TRBD1	TRBV7-8	-	TRBJ2-7	CASSLASWTGNSYEQYF	TGTGCCAGCAGCTTAGCGTCATGGACAGGGAACTCCTACGAGCAGTACTTC
TRBD2	TRBV9	-	TRBJ2-5	CASSRSGSKETQYF	TGTGCCAGCAGCCGCAGCGGGAGCAAAGAGACCCAGTACTTC
-	TRBV9	once	TRBJ2-7	CASSVGGGVTLPYEQYF	TGTGCCAGCAGCGTAGGAGGCGGGGTGACGCTCCCCTACGAGCAGTACTTC
TRBD1	TRBV5-4	-	TRBJ1-2	CASSFPGQGAHGYTF	TGTGCCAGCAGCTTCCCAGGACAGGGGGCGCATGGCTACACCTTC
-	TRBV27	-	TRBJ2-5	CASSLSLGVQETQYF	TGTGCCAGCAGTTTATCGCTCGGGGTGCAAGAGACCCAGTACTTC
TRBD1	TRBV14	-	TRBJ2-2	CASSLRQGLGPGELFF	TGTGCCAGCAGTCTTAGACAGGGGCTAGGCCCTGGGGAGCTGTTTTTT
-	TRBV7-2	-	TRBJ1-5	CASSRYRDSNQPQHF	TGTGCCAGCAGCCGCTACAGGGATAGCAATCAGCCCCAGCATTTT
-	TRBV19	-	TRBJ2-3	CASSKTGYSTDTQYF	TGTGCCAGTAGTAAAACAGGGTATAGCACAGATACGCAGTATTTT
-	TRBV10-3	-	TRBJ1-5	CAISEQGFNQPQHF	TGTGCCATCAGTGAACAGGGTTTCAATCAGCCCCAGCATTTT
TRBD2	TRBV27	-	TRBJ2-7	CASSLASGNYEQYF	TGTGCCAGCAGTTTAGCTAGCGGGAACTACGAGCAGTACTTC
TRBD1	TRBV4-1	-	TRBJ2-5	CASSQPGQGSQTQYF	TGCGCCAGCAGCCAGCCCGGACAGGGGAGCCAGACCCAGTACTTC
-	TRBV29-1	once	TRBJ2-2	CSVTRGGELFF	TGCAGCGTGACTCGGGGAGGGGAGCTGTTTTTT